This T cell receptor beta chain was captured by sequencing in a study of T cell repertoires in cytomegalovirus infection. For the study at large: Indications came from public TCR beta signatures; they pointed to CMV infection and to a matching HLA type. Study findings and constraints: Accumulated public TCR beta family frequency recognized individuals carrying CMV together with the relevant HLA. The ex vivo response was dominated by HLA-C-restricted CMV-specific TCR beta clonotypes.

CDR1 and CDR2 (germline): SGHTA, FQGNSA. CDR3 size: 13 residues. V was pared by 4 bases and J by 5 bases, with 11 bases between. TCRdb processed the reads anew with MiXCR; each CDR3 protein has one entry. The profile shows 200,000 to 300,000 distinct CDR3 sequences, roughly 15% of them singletons. This clonotype was counted ten times or more. What it binds is unknown. What was sequenced was PBMCs. The chain employs TRBV7-2 and TRBJ2-5; tentative D call: TRBD1 (5 bases). The origin of this receptor is a human donor in good health (CMV status not recorded). Some clones in this sample may be carry-over from other donors' samples. The CDR3 bases are TGTGCCAGCAGCTCAGGGTCTCCGGAGACCCAGTACTTC. It specifies CASSSGSPETQYF.